The 12 T cell receptor beta chains listed next were all sequenced from one sample in a study of cytomegalovirus exposure and HLA in healthy donors. PCR amplification relied on 60 Vbeta primers (plus 13 Jbeta primers). Sequenced by immunoSEQ multiplex PCR; TCRdb stores in-frame clones only, minus some. There are some 140,000 clones in the sample; roughly 72% occur only once, and about 2.1% lies in the top ten. What was sequenced was PBMCs. Receptors originate from a young man in good health and CMV-seronegative.

This clone showed up just a few times. The chain recombines TRBV9 with TRBJ2-1; 9 positions match TRBD2. V shed 2 bases, J shed 14 bases, and the junction held 20 bases outside the gene matches. From germline, CDR1 is SGDLS and CDR2 YYNGEE. The CDR3 has 17 amino acids. The CDR3 loop reads CASSVTGGTSHPPQEFF. The CDR3, as DNA: TGTGCCAGCAGCGTTACAGGTGGGACTAGCCATCCCCCTCAGGAGTTCTTC.

The V gene is TRBV27, the J gene TRBJ2-7; 9 bases fit TRBD1. Germline loops: CDR1 MNHEY, CDR2 SMNVEV (reference sequence). J gave up 4 bases and V 10 bases, and 5 bases lay outside the gene matches. The CDR3 is 12 residues long. Written as DNA, the CDR3 is TGTGCCACCAGGACAGGGGATTACGAGCAGTACTTC. It translates to CATRTGDYEQYF.

The chain joins TRBV10-2 to TRBJ2-7; tentative D call: TRBD2 (5 bases). Per the germline V gene, CDR1 is WSHSY and CDR2 is SAAADI. Trimming stripped 7 bases from V and 0 bases from J, with 13 bases between. The CDR3 length is 14 residues. CDR3 loop: CASKVAGNSYEQYF. CDR3 sequence (DNA): TGCGCCAGCAAGGTCGCCGGGAACTCCTACGAGCAGTACTTC.

The chain combines TRBV4-1 with TRBJ2-1, with 10 bases matching TRBD2. The CDR3 extends over 14 amino acids. Trimming removed 5 bases from V and 8 bases from J; junction bases left unmatched: 6. Germline lookup yields CDR1 MGHRA and CDR2 YSYEKL. Here the CDR3 DNA reads TGCGCCAGCAGCGATAGCGGGGGGTCTGATGAGCAGTTCTTC. The encoded protein is CASSDSGGSDEQFF.

This sequence joins TRBV16 and TRBJ1-3; 10 nucleotides match TRBD1. Per germline, CDR1 KGHSY and CDR2 FQNENV. The J segment lost 7 bases and the V segment lost 0 bases, leaving 0 bases of the junction unmatched. The CDR3 covers 14 residues. The CDR3 here is CASSQSDRGNTIYF. CDR3 in DNA: TGTGCCAGCAGCCAATCGGACAGGGGGAACACCATATATTTT. Based on the CDR3 plus reference TRBV16 and TRBJ1-3, the full variable domain is GEEVAQTPKHLVRGEGQKAKLYCAPIKGHSYVFWYQQVLKNEFKFLISFQNENVFDETGMPKERFSAKCLPNSPCSLEIQATKLEDSAVYFCASSQSDRGNTIYFGEGSWLTVV.

This clone was seen a handful of times. This chain links TRBV30 with TRBJ2-7; 10 bases agree with TRBD1. This CDR3 contains 14 residues. The V gene end was trimmed by 1 base and the J gene end by 9 bases; junction bases not matched to a gene: 9. Germline CDR1 and CDR2: GTSNPN and SVGIG (reference sequence). CDR3 nucleotides: TGTGCCTGGAGTGGACAGGGGGCCCTTTTACGGCAGTACTTC. Residues: CAWSGQGALLRQYF.

The chain is built from TRBV7-9 and TRBJ2-7; possible D gene TRBD2, 5 bases. CDR3 length: 15 residues. V was cut by 2 bases and J by 4 bases, with 15 bases left in between. Germline values: CDR1 SEHNR, CDR2 FQNEAQ (reference sequence). CDR3 sequence (DNA): TGTGCCAGCAGCTTATATGTAGAGGGAAGGTACGAGCAGTACTTC. Its protein product is CASSLYVEGRYEQYF.

The V and J genes are TRBV6-5 and TRBJ2-3; 7 bases align to TRBD2. The V and J ends lost 0 bases and 5 bases, in that order; junction bases with no gene match: 5. Germline CDR1 reads MNHEY; CDR2 reads SVGAGI. This CDR3 region has 15 residues. The CDR3 loop reads CASSYSRGGRDTQYF. DNA of the CDR3: TGTGCCAGCAGTTACTCACGGGGAGGGAGAGATACGCAGTATTTT.

This rearrangement joins TRBV6-6 to TRBJ2-7; D gene ambiguous. The germline gives CDR1 MNHNY, CDR2 SVGAGI (reference sequence). Trimming removed 6 bases from V and 5 bases from J, with 14 bases in between. This CDR3 has 13 residues. The CDR3 loop is CASSHVSVDEQYF. The DNA for the CDR3 is TGTGCCAGCAGCCACGTCTCGGTGGACGAGCAGTACTTC.

The chain employs TRBV9 and TRBJ2-2; TRBD2 agrees at 7 bases. The CDR3 contains 15 residues. From germline, CDR1 is SGDLS and CDR2 YYNGEE. V was pared by 2 bases and J by 6 bases, with 7 bases of the junction left unmatched. The CDR3 DNA sequence: TGTGCCAGCAGCGTGGGGGGGATGGTTTCCGGGGAGCTGTTTTTT. This translates into CASSVGGMVSGELFF. The full variable domain, rest sourced from reference TRBV9 and TRBJ2-2, is DSGVTQTPKHLITATGQRVTLRCSPRSGDLSVYWYQQSLDQGLQFLIQYYNGEERAKGNILERFSAQQFPDLHSELNLSSLELGDSALYFCASSVGGMVSGELFFGEGSRLTVL.

This clone has just a few counts. V gene TRBV12-2 combines with J gene TRBJ2-7; the D call in the table, TRBD2, was not verified against the DNA. TRBV12-2 is a listed pseudogene. CDR3 length equals 14 residues. This CDR3 reads CASRPRGGGYEQYF. The CDR3 region has the DNA TGTGCAAGTCGCCCCCGGGGCGGGGGCTACGAGCAGTACTTC.

V is TRBV28 and J is TRBJ2-5, with D possibly TRBD2 on 6 matching bases. With the DNA end fitting TRBJ2-7 better, the J assignment may be wrong. Germline V gene sequence: CDR1 MDHEN, CDR2 SYDVKM. The CDR3 is 13 amino acids. CDR3 in amino acids: CASSLEGSYEQYF. The CDR3 DNA sequence: TGTGCCAGCAGTTTGGAGGGTTCCTACGAGCAGTACTTC.